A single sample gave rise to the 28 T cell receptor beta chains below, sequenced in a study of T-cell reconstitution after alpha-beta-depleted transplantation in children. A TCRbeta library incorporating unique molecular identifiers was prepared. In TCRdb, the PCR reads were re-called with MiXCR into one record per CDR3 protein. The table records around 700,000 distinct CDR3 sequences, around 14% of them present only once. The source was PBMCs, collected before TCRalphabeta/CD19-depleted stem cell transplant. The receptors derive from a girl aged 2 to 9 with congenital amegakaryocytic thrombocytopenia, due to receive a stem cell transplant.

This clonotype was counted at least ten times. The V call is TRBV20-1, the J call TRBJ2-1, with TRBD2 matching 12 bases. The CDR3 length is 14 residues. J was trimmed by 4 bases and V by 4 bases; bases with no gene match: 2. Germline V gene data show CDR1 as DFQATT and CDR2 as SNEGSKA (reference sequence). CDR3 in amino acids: CSAITSGGYNEQFF. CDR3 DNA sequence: TGCAGTGCTATTACTAGCGGGGGGTACAATGAGCAGTTCTTC.

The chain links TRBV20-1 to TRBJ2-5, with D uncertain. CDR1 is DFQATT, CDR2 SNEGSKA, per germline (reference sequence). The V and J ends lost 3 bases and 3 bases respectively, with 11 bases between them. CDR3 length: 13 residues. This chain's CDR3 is CSASDGPKETQYF. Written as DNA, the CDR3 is TGCAGTGCTAGCGACGGGCCTAAAGAGACCCAGTACTTC.

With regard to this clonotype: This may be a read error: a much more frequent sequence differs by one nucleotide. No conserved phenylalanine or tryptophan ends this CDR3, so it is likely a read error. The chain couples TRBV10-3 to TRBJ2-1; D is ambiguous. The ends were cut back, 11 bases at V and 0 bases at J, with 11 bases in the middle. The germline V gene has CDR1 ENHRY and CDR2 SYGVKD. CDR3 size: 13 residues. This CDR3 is CAYKSSSYNEQFL. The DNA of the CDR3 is TGTGCCTACAAGAGCAGCTCCTACAATGAGCAGTTCCTC.

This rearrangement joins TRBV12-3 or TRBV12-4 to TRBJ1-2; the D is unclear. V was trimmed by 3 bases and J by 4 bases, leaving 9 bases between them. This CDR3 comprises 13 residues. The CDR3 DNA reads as TGTGCCAGCAGTTTGAACTTACTCTATGGCTACACCTTC. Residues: CASSLNLLYGYTF.

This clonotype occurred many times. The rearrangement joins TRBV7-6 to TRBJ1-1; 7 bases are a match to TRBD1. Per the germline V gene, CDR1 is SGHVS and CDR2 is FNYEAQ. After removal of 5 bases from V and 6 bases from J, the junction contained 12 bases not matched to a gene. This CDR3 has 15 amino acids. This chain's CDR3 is CASSQLATGRAEAFF. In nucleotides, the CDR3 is TGTGCCAGCAGCCAATTAGCGACAGGGAGGGCTGAAGCTTTCTTT. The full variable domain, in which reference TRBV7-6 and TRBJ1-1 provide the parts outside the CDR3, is GAGVSQSPRYKVTKRGQDVALRCDPISGHVSLYWYRQALGQGPEFLTYFNYEAQQDKSGLPNDRFSAERPEGSISTLTIQRTEQRDSAMYRCASSQLATGRAEAFFGQGTRLTVV.

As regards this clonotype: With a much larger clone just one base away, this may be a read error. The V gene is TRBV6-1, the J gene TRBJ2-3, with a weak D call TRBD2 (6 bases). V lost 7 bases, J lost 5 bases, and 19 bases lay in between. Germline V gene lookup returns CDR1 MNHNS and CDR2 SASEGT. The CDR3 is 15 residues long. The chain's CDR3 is CASTLPGTLGDTQYF. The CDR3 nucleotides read TGTGCCAGCACATTACCCGGGACTCTGGGAGATACGCAGTATTTT.

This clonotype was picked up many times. This CDR3 reads CATSDPQAASGNTIYF. CDR3 DNA: TGTGCCACCAGTGACCCGCAGGCGGCCTCTGGAAACACCATATATTTT. The V gene is TRBV24-1, the J gene TRBJ1-3; D is unclear. Trimming stripped 4 bases from V and 0 bases from J, with 12 bases between. This CDR3 contains 16 residues. Germline V gives CDR1 KGHDR, CDR2 SFDVKD.

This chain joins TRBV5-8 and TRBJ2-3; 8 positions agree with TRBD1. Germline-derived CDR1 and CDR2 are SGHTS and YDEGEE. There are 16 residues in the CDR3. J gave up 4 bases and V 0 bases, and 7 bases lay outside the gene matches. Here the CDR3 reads CASSLVGQGRADTQYF. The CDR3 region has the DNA TGTGCCAGCAGCTTGGTAGGACAGGGACGCGCAGATACGCAGTATTTT.

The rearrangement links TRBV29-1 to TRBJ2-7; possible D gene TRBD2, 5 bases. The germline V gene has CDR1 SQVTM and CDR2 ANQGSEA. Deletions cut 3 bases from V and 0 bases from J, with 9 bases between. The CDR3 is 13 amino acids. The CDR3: CSVDRDNSYEQYF. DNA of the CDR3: TGCAGCGTTGATCGGGATAACTCCTACGAGCAGTACTTC.

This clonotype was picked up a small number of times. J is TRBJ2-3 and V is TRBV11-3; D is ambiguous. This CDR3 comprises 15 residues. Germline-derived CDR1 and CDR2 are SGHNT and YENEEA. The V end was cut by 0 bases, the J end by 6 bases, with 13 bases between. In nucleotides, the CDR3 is TGTGCCAGCAGCTTAGATTATTGGCATAGGGATACGCAGTATTTT. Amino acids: CASSLDYWHRDTQYF.

The CDR3 is CASSLSIRLAGTDTQYF. The CDR3 DNA follows: TGCGCCAGCAGCTTGTCCATCCGGCTAGCGGGCACAGATACGCAGTATTTT. The rearrangement links TRBV5-1 to TRBJ2-3; TRBD2 matches at 7 bases. Trimming at V came to 1 base and at J to 1 base, leaving 9 bases not matched to a gene. CDR1 SGHRS and CDR2 YFSETQ come from the germline V gene. The length of the CDR3 is 17 residues.

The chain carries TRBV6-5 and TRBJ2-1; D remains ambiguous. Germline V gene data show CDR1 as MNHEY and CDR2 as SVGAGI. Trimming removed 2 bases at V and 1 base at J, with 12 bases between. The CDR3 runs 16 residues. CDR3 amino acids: CASSYAPPRSYNEQFF. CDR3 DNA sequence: TGTGCCAGCAGTTACGCACCCCCTAGGTCCTACAATGAGCAGTTCTTC.

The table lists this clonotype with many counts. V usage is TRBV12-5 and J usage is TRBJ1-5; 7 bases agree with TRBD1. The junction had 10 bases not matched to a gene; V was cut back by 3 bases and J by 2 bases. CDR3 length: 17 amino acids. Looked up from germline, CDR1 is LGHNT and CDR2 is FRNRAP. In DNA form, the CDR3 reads TGTGCTAGTGGTTTCATACAGGGGAATTGGGGCAATCAGCCCCAGCATTTT. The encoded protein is CASGFIQGNWGNQPQHF.

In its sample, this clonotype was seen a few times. The CDR3: CASSFKRPKNIQYF. The CDR3 DNA follows: TGTGCCAGCAGTTTCAAGCGACCCAAAAACATTCAGTACTTC. The chain combines TRBV12-3 or TRBV12-4 with TRBJ2-4, with D unclear. This CDR3 contains 14 residues. V lost 3 bases, J lost 2 bases, and 8 bases lay in between.

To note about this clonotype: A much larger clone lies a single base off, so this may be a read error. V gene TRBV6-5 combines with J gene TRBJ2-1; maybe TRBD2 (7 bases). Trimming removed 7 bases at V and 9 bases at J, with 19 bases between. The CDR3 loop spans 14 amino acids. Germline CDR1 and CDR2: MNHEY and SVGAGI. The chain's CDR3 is CASTYEGGGGEQFF. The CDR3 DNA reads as TGTGCCAGCACTTATGAGGGGGGGGGCGGTGAGCAGTTCTTC.

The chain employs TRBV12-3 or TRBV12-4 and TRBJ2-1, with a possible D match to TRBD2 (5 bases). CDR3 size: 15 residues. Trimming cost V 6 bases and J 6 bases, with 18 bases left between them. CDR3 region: CASRSGRRAPNEQFF. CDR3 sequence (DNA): TGTGCCAGCAGAAGCGGCAGAAGGGCTCCCAATGAGCAGTTCTTC.

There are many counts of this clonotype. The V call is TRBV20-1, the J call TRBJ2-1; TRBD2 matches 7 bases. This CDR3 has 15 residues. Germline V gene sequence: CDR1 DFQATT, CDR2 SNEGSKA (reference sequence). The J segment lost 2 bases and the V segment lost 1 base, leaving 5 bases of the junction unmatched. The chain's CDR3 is CSARGGRATYNEQFF. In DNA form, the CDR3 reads TGCAGTGCTAGAGGAGGGAGGGCCACCTACAATGAGCAGTTCTTC.

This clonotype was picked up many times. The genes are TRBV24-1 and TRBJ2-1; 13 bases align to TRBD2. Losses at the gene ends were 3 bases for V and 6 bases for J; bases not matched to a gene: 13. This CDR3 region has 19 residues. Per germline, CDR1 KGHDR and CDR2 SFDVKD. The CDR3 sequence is CATSDQGGLAGTQGNEQFF. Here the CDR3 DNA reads TGTGCCACCAGTGATCAAGGGGGACTAGCGGGGACTCAGGGCAATGAGCAGTTCTTC.

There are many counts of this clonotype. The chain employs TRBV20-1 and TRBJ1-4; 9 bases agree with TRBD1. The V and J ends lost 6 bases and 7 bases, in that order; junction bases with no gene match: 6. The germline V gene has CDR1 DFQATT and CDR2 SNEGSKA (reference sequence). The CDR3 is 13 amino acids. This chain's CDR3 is CSAKTGGGEKLFF. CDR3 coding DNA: TGCAGTGCCAAGACAGGGGGAGGTGAAAAACTGTTTTTT.

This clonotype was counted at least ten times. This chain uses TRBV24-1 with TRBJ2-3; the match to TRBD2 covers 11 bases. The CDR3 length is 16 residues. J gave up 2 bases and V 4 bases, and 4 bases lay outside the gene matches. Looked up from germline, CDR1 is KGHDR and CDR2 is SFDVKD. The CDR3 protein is CATSEGLAEPTDTQYF. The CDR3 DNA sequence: TGTGCCACCAGTGAGGGACTAGCGGAACCCACAGATACGCAGTATTTT.

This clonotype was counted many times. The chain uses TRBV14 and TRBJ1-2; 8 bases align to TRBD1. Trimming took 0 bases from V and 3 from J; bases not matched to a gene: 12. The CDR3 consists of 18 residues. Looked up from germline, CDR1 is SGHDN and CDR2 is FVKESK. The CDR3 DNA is TGTGCCAGCAGCCAAGATGTAGGGACAGGCCTCAGAGACTATGGCTACACCTTC. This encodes CASSQDVGTGLRDYGYTF.

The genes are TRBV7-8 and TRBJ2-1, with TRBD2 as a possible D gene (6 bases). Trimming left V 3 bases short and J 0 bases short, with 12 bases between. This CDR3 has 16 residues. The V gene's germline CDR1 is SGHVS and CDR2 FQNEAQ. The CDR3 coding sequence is TGTGCCAGCAGCTTGAAGGGACTTTTCTCCTACAATGAGCAGTTCTTC. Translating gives CASSLKGLFSYNEQFF.

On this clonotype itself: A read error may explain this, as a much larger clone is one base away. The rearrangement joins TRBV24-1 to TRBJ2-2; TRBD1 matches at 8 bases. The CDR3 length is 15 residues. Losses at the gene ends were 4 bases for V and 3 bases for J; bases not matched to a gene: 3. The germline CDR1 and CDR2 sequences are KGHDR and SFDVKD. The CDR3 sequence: CATSEATGDTGELFF. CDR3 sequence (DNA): TGTGCCACCAGTGAGGCGACAGGGGACACCGGGGAGCTGTTTTTT.

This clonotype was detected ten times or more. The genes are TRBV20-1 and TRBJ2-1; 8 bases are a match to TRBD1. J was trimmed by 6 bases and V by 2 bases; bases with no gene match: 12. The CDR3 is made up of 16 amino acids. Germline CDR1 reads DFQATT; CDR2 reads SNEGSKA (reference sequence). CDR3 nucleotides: TGCAGTGCTAGAACGACACACGGGACAGGTTTCAATGAGCAGTTCTTC. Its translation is CSARTTHGTGFNEQFF.

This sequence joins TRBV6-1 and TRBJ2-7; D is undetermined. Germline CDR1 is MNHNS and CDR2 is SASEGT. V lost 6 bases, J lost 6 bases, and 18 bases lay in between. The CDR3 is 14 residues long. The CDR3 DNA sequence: TGTGCCAGCAGGGCCCCGAGGAAGTCGCTCGAGCAGTACTTC. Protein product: CASRAPRKSLEQYF.

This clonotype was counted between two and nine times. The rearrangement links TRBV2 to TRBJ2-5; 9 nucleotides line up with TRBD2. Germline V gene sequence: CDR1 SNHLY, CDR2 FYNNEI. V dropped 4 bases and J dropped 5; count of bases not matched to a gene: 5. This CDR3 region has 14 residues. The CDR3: CASSGSAGGETQYF. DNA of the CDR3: TGTGCCAGCAGTGGTTCGGCGGGAGGGGAGACCCAGTACTTC. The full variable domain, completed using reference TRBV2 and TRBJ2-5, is EPEVTQTPSHQVTQMGQEVILRCVPISNHLYFYWYRQILGQKVEFLVSFYNNEISEKSEIFDDQFSVERPDGSNFTLKIRSTKLEDSAMYFCASSGSAGGETQYFGPGTRLLVL.

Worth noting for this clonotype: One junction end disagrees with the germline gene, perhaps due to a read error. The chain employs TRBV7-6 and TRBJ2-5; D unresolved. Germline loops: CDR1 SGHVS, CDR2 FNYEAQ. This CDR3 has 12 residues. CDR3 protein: CATSLGQETQYF. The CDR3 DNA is TGTGCCACCAGCTTAGGGCAAGAGACCCAGTACTTC.

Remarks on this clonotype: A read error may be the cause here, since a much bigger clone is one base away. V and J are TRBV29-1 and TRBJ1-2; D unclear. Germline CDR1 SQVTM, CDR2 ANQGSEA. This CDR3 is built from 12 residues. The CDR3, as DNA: TGCAGCGTTGAAGAGGCGGACTATGGCGACACCTTC. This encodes CSVEEADYGDTF.